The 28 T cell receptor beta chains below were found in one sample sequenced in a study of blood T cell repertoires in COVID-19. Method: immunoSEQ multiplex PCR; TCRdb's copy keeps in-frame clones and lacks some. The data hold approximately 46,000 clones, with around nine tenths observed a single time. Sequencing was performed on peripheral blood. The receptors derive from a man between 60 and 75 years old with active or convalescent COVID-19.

In DNA form, the CDR3 reads TGTGCCAGCAGAACGGGGGGGTTGACTAGCTCCTATAATTCACCCCTCCACTTT. Translating it yields CASRTGGLTSSYNSPLHF. The chain employs TRBV7-2 and TRBJ1-6, with a tentative D call TRBD1 (5 bases). Germline V gives CDR1 SGHTA, CDR2 FQGNSA. This CDR3 spans 18 amino acids. Trimming left V 6 bases short and J 0 bases short, with 18 bases between.

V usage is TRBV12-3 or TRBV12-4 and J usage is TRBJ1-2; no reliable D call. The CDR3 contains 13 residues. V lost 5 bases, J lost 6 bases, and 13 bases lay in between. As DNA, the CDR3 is TGTGCCAGCAGTCCGGATACGGGAAATGGCTACACCTTC. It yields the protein CASSPDTGNGYTF.

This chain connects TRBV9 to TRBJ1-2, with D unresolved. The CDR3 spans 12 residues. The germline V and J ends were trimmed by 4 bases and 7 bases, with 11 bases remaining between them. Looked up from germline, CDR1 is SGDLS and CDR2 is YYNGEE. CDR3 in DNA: TGTGCCAGCAGCCCCAGGTTGGGTGGCTACACCTTC. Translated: CASSPRLGGYTF.

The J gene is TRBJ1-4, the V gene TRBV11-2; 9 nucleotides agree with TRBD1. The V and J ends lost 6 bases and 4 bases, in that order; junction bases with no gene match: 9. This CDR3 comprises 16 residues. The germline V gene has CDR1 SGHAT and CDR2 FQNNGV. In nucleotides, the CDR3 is TGTGCCAGCAGTCCCGGGACAGGGTTCGGTAATGAAAAACTGTTTTTT. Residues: CASSPGTGFGNEKLFF.

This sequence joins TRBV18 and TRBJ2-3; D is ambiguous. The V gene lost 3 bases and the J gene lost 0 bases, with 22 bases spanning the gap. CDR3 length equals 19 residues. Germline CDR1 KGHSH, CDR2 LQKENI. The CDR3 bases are TGTGCCAGCTCACCGAAGAGTATGAACCGCCCGATTAGCACAGATACGCAGTATTTT. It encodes CASSPKSMNRPISTDTQYF.

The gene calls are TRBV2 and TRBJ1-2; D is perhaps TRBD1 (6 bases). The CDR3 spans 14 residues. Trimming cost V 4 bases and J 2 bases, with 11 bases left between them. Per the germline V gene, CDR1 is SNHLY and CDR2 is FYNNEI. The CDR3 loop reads CASSADRLNYGYTF. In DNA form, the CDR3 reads TGTGCCAGCAGTGCCGACAGGCTCAACTATGGCTACACCTTC.

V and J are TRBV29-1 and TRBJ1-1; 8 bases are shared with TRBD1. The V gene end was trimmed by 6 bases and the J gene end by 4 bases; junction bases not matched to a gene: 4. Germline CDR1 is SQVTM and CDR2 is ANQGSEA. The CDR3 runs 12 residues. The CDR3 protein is CSVRQGSTEAFF. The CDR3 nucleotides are TGCAGCGTAAGACAGGGGAGCACTGAAGCTTTCTTT. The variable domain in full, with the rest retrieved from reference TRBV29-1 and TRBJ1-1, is SAVISQKPSRDICQRGTSLTIQCQVDSQVTMMFWYRQQPGQSLTLIATANQGSEATYESGFVIDKFPISRPNLTFSTLTVSNMSPEDSSIYLCSVRQGSTEAFFGQGTRLTVV.

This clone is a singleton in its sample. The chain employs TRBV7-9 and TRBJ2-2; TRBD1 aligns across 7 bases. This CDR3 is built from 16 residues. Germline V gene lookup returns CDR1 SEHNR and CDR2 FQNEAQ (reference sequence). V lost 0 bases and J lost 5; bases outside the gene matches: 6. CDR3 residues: CASSLAQGQRTGELFF. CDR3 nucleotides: TGTGCCAGCAGCTTAGCGCAGGGACAGCGAACCGGGGAGCTGTTTTTT.

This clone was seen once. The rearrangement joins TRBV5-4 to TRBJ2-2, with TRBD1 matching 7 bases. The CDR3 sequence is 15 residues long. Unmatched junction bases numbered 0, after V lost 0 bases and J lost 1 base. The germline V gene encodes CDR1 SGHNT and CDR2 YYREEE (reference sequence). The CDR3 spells CASSLGQGNTGELFF. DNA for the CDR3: TGTGCCAGCAGCTTGGGACAGGGGAACACCGGGGAGCTGTTTTTT.

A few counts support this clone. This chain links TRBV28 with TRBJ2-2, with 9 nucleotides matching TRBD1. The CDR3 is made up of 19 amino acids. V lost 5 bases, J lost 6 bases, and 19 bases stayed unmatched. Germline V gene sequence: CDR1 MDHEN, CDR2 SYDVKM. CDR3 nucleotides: TGTGCCAGCAGTCCCTCCGGGACAGGGAGAAGTAGAGTATCCGGGGAGCTGTTTTTT. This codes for CASSPSGTGRSRVSGELFF.

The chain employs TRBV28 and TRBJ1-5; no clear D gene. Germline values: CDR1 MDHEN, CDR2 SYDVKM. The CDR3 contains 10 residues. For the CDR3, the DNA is TGTGCTACAGAGGGTCAGCCCCAGCATTTT. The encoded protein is CATEGQPQHF.

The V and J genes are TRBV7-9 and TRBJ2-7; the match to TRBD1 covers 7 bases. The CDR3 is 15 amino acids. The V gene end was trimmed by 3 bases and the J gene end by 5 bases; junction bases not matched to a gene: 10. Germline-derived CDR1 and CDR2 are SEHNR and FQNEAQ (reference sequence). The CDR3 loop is CASSFRDRAGHEQYF. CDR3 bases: TGTGCCAGCAGCTTCCGAGACAGGGCCGGGCACGAGCAGTACTTC.

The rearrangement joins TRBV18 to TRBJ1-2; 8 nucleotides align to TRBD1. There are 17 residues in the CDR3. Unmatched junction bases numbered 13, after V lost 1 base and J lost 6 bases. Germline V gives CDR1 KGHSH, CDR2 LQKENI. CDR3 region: CASSPRVGPGGENGYTF. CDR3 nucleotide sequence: TGTGCCAGCTCACCACGGGTAGGGCCAGGGGGCGAGAATGGCTACACCTTC.

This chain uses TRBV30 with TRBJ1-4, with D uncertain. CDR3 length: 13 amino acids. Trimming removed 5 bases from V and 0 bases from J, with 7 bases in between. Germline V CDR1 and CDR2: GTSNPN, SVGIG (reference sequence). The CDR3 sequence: CAWGHATNEKLFF. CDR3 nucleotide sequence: TGTGCCTGGGGCCATGCAACTAATGAAAAACTGTTTTTT.

CDR3 nucleotide sequence: TGTGCCAGCAGGGGTGGGACAGACTATGGCTACACCTTC. Residues: CASRGGTDYGYTF. The chain uses TRBV3-1 (or the pseudogene TRBV3-2) and TRBJ1-2; 7 nucleotides line up with TRBD1. This CDR3 has 13 residues. V was pared by 6 bases and J by 3 bases, with 4 bases of the junction left unmatched. Germline lookup yields CDR1 LGHDT and CDR2 YNNKEL (reference sequence).

The CDR3 loop reads CASSEVLNTGELFF. CDR3 nucleotide sequence: TGTGCCAGCAGTGAAGTCCTTAACACCGGGGAGCTGTTTTTT. The chain carries TRBV2 and TRBJ2-2; D gene ambiguous. Germline values: CDR1 SNHLY, CDR2 FYNNEI. The germline V and J ends were trimmed by 1 base and 2 bases, with 5 bases remaining between them. This CDR3 has 14 amino acids.

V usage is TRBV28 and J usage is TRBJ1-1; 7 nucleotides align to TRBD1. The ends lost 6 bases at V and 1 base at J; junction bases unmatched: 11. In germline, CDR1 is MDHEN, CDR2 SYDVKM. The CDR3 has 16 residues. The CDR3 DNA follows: TGTGCCAGCAGCCTAAAACAACAGGGGCGGAACACTGAAGCTTTCTTT. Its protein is CASSLKQQGRNTEAFF. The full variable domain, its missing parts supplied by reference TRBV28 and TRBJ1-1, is DVKVTQSSRYLVKRTGEKVFLECVQDMDHENMFWYRQDPGLGLRLIYFSYDVKMKEKGDIPEGYSVSREKKERFSLILESASTNQTSMYLCASSLKQQGRNTEAFFGQGTRLTVV.

CDR3 nucleotides: TGTGCCAGCAGTTTATCCGCAGGGGGCTATGGCTACACCTTC. Translated: CASSLSAGGYGYTF. The rearrangement uses TRBV28 and TRBJ1-2; TRBD1 aligns across 7 bases. V lost 1 base, J lost 4 bases, and 3 bases stayed unmatched. The CDR3 totals 14 residues. Per the germline V gene, CDR1 is MDHEN and CDR2 is SYDVKM.

The CDR3 DNA reads as TGTGCCAGCAGTTTGGGGCAGGACTATGGCTACACCTTC. This gives the protein CASSLGQDYGYTF. This rearrangement joins TRBV12-3 or TRBV12-4 to TRBJ1-2, with D possibly TRBD1 on 5 matching bases. The CDR3 totals 13 residues. V was shortened by 3 bases and J by 3 bases, with 8 bases between the two germline ends.

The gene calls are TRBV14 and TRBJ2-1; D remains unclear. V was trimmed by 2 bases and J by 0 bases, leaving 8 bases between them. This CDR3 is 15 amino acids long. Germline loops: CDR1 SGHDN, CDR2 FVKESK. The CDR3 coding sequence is TGTGCCAGCAGCCAACATGGGCGCTCCTACAATGAGCAGTTCTTC. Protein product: CASSQHGRSYNEQFF.

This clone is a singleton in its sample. The CDR3: CASSRPTGGTGELFF. DNA for the CDR3: TGTGCCAGCAGCAGGCCGACAGGGGGAACCGGGGAGCTGTTTTTT. This sequence joins TRBV7-9 and TRBJ2-2; 9 bases are a match to TRBD1. Trimming took 5 bases from V and 5 from J; bases not matched to a gene: 6. The germline CDR1 and CDR2 sequences are SEHNR and FQNEAQ (reference sequence). The CDR3 contains 15 residues. Filled out from reference TRBV7-9 and TRBJ2-2, the complete variable domain reads DTGVSQNPRHKITKRGQNVTFRCDPISEHNRLYWYRQTLGQGPEFLTYFQNEAQLEKSRLLSDRFSAERPKGSFSTLEIQRTEQGDSAMYLCASSRPTGGTGELFFGEGSRLTVL.

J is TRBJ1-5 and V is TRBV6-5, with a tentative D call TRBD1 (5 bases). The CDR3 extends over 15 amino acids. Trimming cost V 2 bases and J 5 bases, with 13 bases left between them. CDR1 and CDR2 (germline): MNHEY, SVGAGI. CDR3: CASSYQGRGDQPQHF. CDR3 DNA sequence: TGTGCCAGCAGTTACCAGGGTAGAGGCGATCAGCCCCAGCATTTT.

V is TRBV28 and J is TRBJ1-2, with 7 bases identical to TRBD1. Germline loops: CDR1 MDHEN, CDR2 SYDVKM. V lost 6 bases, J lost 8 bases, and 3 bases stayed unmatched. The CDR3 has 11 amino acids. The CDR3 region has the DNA TGTGCCAGCAGCGACAGGGACGGCTACACCTTC. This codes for CASSDRDGYTF.

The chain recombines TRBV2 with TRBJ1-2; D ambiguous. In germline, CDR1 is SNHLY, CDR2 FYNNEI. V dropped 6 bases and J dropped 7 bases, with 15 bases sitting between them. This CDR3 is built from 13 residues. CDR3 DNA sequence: TGTGCCAGCAGGGAGAGGCCTTCGGGTGGCTACACCTTC. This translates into CASRERPSGGYTF.

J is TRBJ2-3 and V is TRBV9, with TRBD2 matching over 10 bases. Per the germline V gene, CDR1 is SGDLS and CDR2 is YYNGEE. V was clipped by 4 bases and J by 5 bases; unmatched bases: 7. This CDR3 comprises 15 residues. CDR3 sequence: CASSPSGGAGDTQYF. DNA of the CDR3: TGTGCCAGCAGCCCCAGCGGGGGGGCTGGAGATACGCAGTATTTT. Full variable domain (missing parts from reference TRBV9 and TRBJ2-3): DSGVTQTPKHLITATGQRVTLRCSPRSGDLSVYWYQQSLDQGLQFLIQYYNGEERAKGNILERFSAQQFPDLHSELNLSSLELGDSALYFCASSPSGGAGDTQYFGPGTRLTVL.

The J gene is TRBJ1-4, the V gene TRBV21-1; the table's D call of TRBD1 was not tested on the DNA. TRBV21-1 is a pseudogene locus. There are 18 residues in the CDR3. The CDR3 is CASSGQRGQGPANEKLFF. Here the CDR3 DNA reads TGTGCCAGCAGCGGACAAAGGGGACAGGGCCCAGCTAATGAAAAACTGTTTTTT.

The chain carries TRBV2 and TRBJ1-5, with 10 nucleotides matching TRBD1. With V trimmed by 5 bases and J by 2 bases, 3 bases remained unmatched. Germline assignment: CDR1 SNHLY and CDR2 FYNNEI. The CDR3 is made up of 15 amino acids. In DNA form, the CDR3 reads TGTGCCAGCAGTAGACAGGGGGCTGGCAATCAGCCCCAGCATTTT. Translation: CASSRQGAGNQPQHF.

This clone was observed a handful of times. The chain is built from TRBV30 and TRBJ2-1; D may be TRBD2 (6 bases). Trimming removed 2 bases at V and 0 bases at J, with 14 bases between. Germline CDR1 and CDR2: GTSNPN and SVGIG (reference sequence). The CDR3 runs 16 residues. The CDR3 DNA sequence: TGTGCCTGGAGTACGGTGCGGGGAAGCTCCTACAATGAGCAGTTCTTC. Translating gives CAWSTVRGSSYNEQFF.